These 12 T cell receptor beta chains originate from one sample sequenced in a study of T cells in Graves' hyperthyroidism and ophthalmopathy. Amplification targeted TCR beta CDR3 regions from RNA transcripts. Carried out on the TCR CDR3, a first-round RT-PCR used the HTBI primer set. TCRdb used MiXCR to reprocess the multiplex PCR reads, holding one entry per CDR3 protein. The sample lists hundreds of thousands of distinct CDR3 sequences, roughly 32% seen once, with around 29% in the top ten. Source material: blood. These receptors were collected from a woman between 35 and 50 years old with Graves' hyperthyroidism.

Ten or more counts support this clonotype. In nucleotides, the CDR3 is TGTGCCAGCAGCTTGGGTTTCAACACTGAAGCTTTCTTT. It is translated as CASSLGFNTEAFF. The rearrangement links TRBV5-6 to TRBJ1-1; D is unresolved. The CDR3 covers 13 residues. CDR1 is SGHDT and CDR2 is YYEEEE in the germline V gene. Trimming stripped 0 bases from V and 2 bases from J, with 5 bases between.

For this clonotype: This may be a read error: a much more frequent sequence differs by one nucleotide. V and J are TRBV10-3 and TRBJ1-2, with TRBD1 as a possible D gene (5 bases). This CDR3 region has 15 residues. With 6 bases removed from V and 0 bases from J, the gap between germline ends came to 14 bases. Germline V lookup: CDR1 ENHRY, CDR2 SYGVKD. The CDR3 reads CAIRWKQAANYGYTF. Here the CDR3 DNA reads TGTGCCATCAGATGGAAACAGGCCGCTAACTATGGCTACACCTTC.

A few counts support this clonotype. The rearrangement joins TRBV6-5 to TRBJ2-7; D may be TRBD2 (6 bases). Trimming left V 6 bases short and J 0 bases short, with 21 bases between. CDR3 length: 17 amino acids. Germline V gene lookup returns CDR1 MNHEY and CDR2 SVGAGI. CDR3 sequence: CASSQGFQGLRSYEQYF. CDR3 DNA: TGTGCCAGCAGCCAAGGATTTCAGGGACTCCGCTCCTACGAGCAGTACTTC.

V and J are TRBV4-3 and TRBJ1-2; tentative D call: TRBD1 (5 bases). Germline V lookup: CDR1 LGHNA, CDR2 YSLEER. CDR3 length equals 15 residues. Trimming left V 2 bases short and J 5 bases short, with 15 bases between. This CDR3 reads CASSQSGQSEYGYTF. CDR3 nucleotide sequence: TGCGCCAGCAGCCAATCAGGGCAGTCTGAATATGGCTACACCTTC.

This clonotype was seen a handful of times. The chain recombines TRBV5-1 with TRBJ1-1; TRBD1 is a possible D gene (6 bases). V dropped 4 bases and J dropped 9 bases, with 22 bases sitting between them. CDR1 is SGHRS and CDR2 is YFSETQ in the germline V gene. The CDR3 covers 15 residues. CDR3 in amino acids: CASSKAVTGSGKAFF. CDR3 sequence (DNA): TGCGCCAGCAGCAAAGCCGTAACAGGGAGTGGGAAAGCTTTCTTT. Full variable domain (missing parts from reference TRBV5-1 and TRBJ1-1): KAGVTQTPRYLIKTRGQQVTLSCSPISGHRSVSWYQQTPGQGLQFLFEYFSETQRNKGNFPGRFSGRQFSNSRSEMNVSTLELGDSALYLCASSKAVTGSGKAFFGQGTRLTVV.

In its sample, this clonotype was seen once. The rearrangement links TRBV26 to TRBJ1-1; TRBD1 was called by the table and not checked on the DNA. TRBV26 is an annotated pseudogene. This CDR3 comprises 11 residues. CDR3 loop: CASSPGGKAFF. The DNA of the CDR3 is TGTGCCAGCAGCCCCGGCGGTAAAGCTTTCTTT.

This clonotype was detected a few times. This rearrangement joins TRBV2 to TRBJ2-7; D may be TRBD2 (5 bases). Trimming shortened V by 6 bases and J by 4 bases, and 10 bases separated the two germline ends. This CDR3 spans 12 amino acids. The germline V gene has CDR1 SNHLY and CDR2 FYNNEI. The CDR3 DNA reads as TGTGCCAGCAGCGGTAGCGCGTACGAGCAGTACTTC. Translated, it gives CASSGSAYEQYF.

This clonotype was observed a handful of times. V gene TRBV24-1 combines with J gene TRBJ2-3; D is perhaps TRBD1 (6 bases). Germline lookup yields CDR1 KGHDR and CDR2 SFDVKD. V lost 5 bases and J 2 bases, leaving 7 bases between the germline ends. The CDR3 spans 13 residues. The CDR3 reads CATSGDNTDTQYF. CDR3 nucleotides: TGTGCCACCAGTGGGGACAACACAGATACGCAGTATTTT.

As concerns this clonotype: A read error may account for a junction end that differs from germline. The genes are TRBV15 and TRBJ1-6; D remains unclear. CDR1 LNHNV and CDR2 YYDKDF come from the germline V gene (reference sequence). The CDR3 totals 8 residues. CDR3 bases: TGTGCCACCAGCAGCCGGGACTTT. Protein: CATSSRDF.

The chain links TRBV27 to TRBJ1-1; D remains ambiguous. The CDR3 runs 14 residues. Trimming took off 5 bases at V and 6 bases at J, with 16 bases between the two ends. Per germline, CDR1 MNHEY and CDR2 SMNVEV (reference sequence). The DNA for the CDR3 is TGTGCCAGCAGTCCCTGTCCCCGACGGCCTGAAGCTTTCTTT. This sequence encodes CASSPCPRRPEAFF.

Only a few counts were recorded for this clonotype. This chain connects TRBV7-9 to TRBJ2-7; 10 bases line up with TRBD2. The CDR3 runs 16 residues. V lost 6 bases and J lost 0; bases outside the gene matches: 8. Germline lookup yields CDR1 SEHNR and CDR2 FQNEAQ (reference sequence). CDR3 in amino acids: CASRPQTSGRSYEQYF. CDR3 coding DNA: TGTGCCAGCAGGCCCCAGACTAGCGGGCGCTCCTACGAGCAGTACTTC. The full variable domain, with the rest looked up from reference TRBV7-9 and TRBJ2-7, is DTGVSQNPRHKITKRGQNVTFRCDPISEHNRLYWYRQTLGQGPEFLTYFQNEAQLEKSRLLSDRFSAERPKGSFSTLEIQRTEQGDSAMYLCASRPQTSGRSYEQYFGPGTRLTVT.

This clonotype was picked up a small number of times. The chain links TRBV28 to TRBJ2-5, with TRBD1 identical over 7 bases. With 6 bases clipped from V and 5 bases from J, the junction kept 12 bases outside the gene matches. The length of the CDR3 is 15 residues. Germline loops: CDR1 MDHEN, CDR2 SYDVKM. This CDR3 is CASSNTGRGSETQYF. The CDR3 nucleotides read TGTGCCAGCAGCAACACAGGCAGGGGGTCCGAGACCCAGTACTTC.